Below, 14 T cell receptor beta chains from the same sample are listed, as sequenced in a study of cytomegalovirus exposure and HLA in healthy donors. Primers: 60 Vbeta forward and 13 Jbeta reverse. Method: immunoSEQ multiplex PCR; TCRdb's copy keeps in-frame clones and lacks some. This sample has around 250,000 clones, with around 81% found just once. Sequencing used PBMCs. The receptors shown here come from a woman in her sixties in good health and CMV-seropositive.

This chain links TRBV4-1 with TRBJ2-7, with 9 bases that match TRBD2. The V gene end was trimmed by 2 bases and the J gene end by 2 bases; junction bases not matched to a gene: 7. Germline V gene data show CDR1 as MGHRA and CDR2 as YSYEKL. CDR3 size: 16 residues. CDR3 bases: TGCGCCAGCAGCCAATCAGGACTAGCGTACGCCTACGAGCAGTACTTC. Protein product: CASSQSGLAYAYEQYF.

The sample holds a few counts of this clone. The sample contains more than one DNA sequence encoding this CDR3. CDR3 sequence reads: CASSRTGGNQPQHF. In DNA, the CDR3 is TGTGCCAGTAGTAGGACAGGGGGCAATCAGCCCCAGCATTTT. The chain carries TRBV19 and TRBJ1-5; 9 nucleotides match TRBD1. Germline loops: CDR1 LNHDA, CDR2 SQIVND (reference sequence). With V trimmed by 4 bases and J by 2 bases, 0 bases remained unmatched. The CDR3 is 14 residues long.

The chain employs TRBV21-1 and TRBJ1-1. TRBV21-1 is designated a pseudogene. CDR3 length: 13 residues. CDR3 in DNA: TGTGCCAGCAGCCCACGGGTGAACACTGAAGCTTTCTTT. The encoded protein is CASSPRVNTEAFF.

The V call is TRBV6-5, the J call TRBJ2-7; D is possibly TRBD2 (5 bases). Between the trimmed V and J ends, which lost 7 bases and 0 bases, there was a span of 10 bases. Germline lookup yields CDR1 MNHEY and CDR2 SVGAGI. The CDR3 loop spans 13 amino acids. CDR3 amino acids: CASIPRDSYEQYF. CDR3 in DNA: TGTGCCAGCATCCCGAGGGACTCCTACGAGCAGTACTTC.

The table lists this clone with a few counts. The V and J genes are TRBV18 and TRBJ1-5, with 7 bases that match TRBD1. J lost 0 bases, V lost 6 bases, and 5 bases had no gene match. This CDR3 comprises 15 residues. Per germline, CDR1 KGHSH and CDR2 LQKENI. CDR3 nucleotides: TGTGCCAGCTCGGTGGGGACAGCTAGCAATCAGCCCCAGCATTTT. The encoded protein is CASSVGTASNQPQHF.

The chain carries TRBV19 and TRBJ2-7; D possibly corresponds to TRBD1 (7 bases). Trimming cost V 3 bases and J 2 bases, with 14 bases left between them. CDR3 length: 15 residues. CDR1 is LNHDA, CDR2 SQIVND, per germline (reference sequence). CDR3 region: CASSILPGGPYEQYF. For the CDR3, the DNA is TGTGCCAGTAGTATCTTACCAGGGGGGCCCTACGAGCAGTACTTC. Full variable domain (rest looked up from reference TRBV19 and TRBJ2-7): DGGITQSPKYLFRKEGQNVTLSCEQNLNHDAMYWYRQDPGQGLRLIYYSQIVNDFQKGDIAEGYSVSREKKESFPLTVTSAQKNPTAFYLCASSILPGGPYEQYFGPGTRLTVT.

The chain uses TRBV4-2 and TRBJ2-7; D possibly corresponds to TRBD1 (6 bases). CDR3 length: 15 amino acids. The ends were cut back, 8 bases at V and 3 bases at J, with 20 bases in the middle. CDR1 and CDR2 from the germline V gene are LGHNA and YNFKEQ. CDR3 sequence: CASSQGTGIVYEQYF. Written as DNA, the CDR3 is TGTGCCAGCTCCCAGGGGACGGGCATAGTCTACGAGCAGTACTTC.

As for this clone: Other DNA sequences in this sample translate to the same CDR3. CDR3 in amino acids: CASSPPGETQYF. The CDR3 DNA sequence: TGCGCCAGCAGCCCACCGGGGGAGACCCAGTACTTC. The chain is built from TRBV5-1 and TRBJ2-5; D possibly corresponds to TRBD2 (5 bases). Germline V gene sequence: CDR1 SGHRS, CDR2 YFSETQ. The V gene lost 4 bases and the J gene lost 5 bases, with 9 bases spanning the gap. There are 12 residues in the CDR3.

This clone showed up just a few times. At one of its ends the junction is not consistent with the germline gene, which may arise from a read error. This sequence joins TRBV6-4 and TRBJ2-1; D ambiguous. There are 14 residues in the CDR3. Germline CDR1 MRHNA, CDR2 SNTAGT. In nucleotides, the CDR3 is TGTGCCATCAGTGAGGTCGTACCTATCAATGAGCAGTTCTTC. Residues: CAISEVVPINEQFF.

V and J are TRBV2 and TRBJ2-6; D is unresolved. CDR1 and CDR2 from the germline V gene are SNHLY and FYNNEI. Trimming stripped 5 bases from V and 0 bases from J, with 5 bases between. The CDR3 has 14 amino acids. As DNA, the CDR3 is TGTGCCAGCAGTCGAGACTCTGGGGCCAACGTCCTGACTTTC. This encodes CASSRDSGANVLTF. The full variable domain, its missing parts supplied by reference TRBV2 and TRBJ2-6, is EPEVTQTPSHQVTQMGQEVILRCVPISNHLYFYWYRQILGQKVEFLVSFYNNEISEKSEIFDDQFSVERPDGSNFTLKIRSTKLEDSAMYFCASSRDSGANVLTFGAGSRLTVL.

The chain couples TRBV2 to TRBJ2-5; a possible D gene is TRBD2 (5 bases). This CDR3 is built from 13 residues. Trimming removed 6 bases from V and 5 bases from J, with 13 bases in between. Germline V lookup: CDR1 SNHLY, CDR2 FYNNEI. Here the CDR3 reads CASRKDRGETQYF. The CDR3 DNA is TGTGCCAGCAGGAAGGACCGAGGGGAGACCCAGTACTTC.

The gene calls are TRBV2 and TRBJ2-7; TRBD1 aligns across 12 bases. CDR1 is SNHLY and CDR2 is FYNNEI in the germline V gene. V lost 4 bases and J lost 5; bases outside the gene matches: 12. This CDR3 is built from 17 residues. The DNA of the CDR3 is TGTGCCAGCAGTGCGAATTTGGGGACAGGGGGCTCGGACGAGCAGTACTTC. It yields the protein CASSANLGTGGSDEQYF.

The chain joins TRBV18 to TRBJ1-1; D call uncertain. Germline CDR1 is KGHSH and CDR2 is LQKENI. CDR3 length: 12 amino acids. Trimming removed 2 bases at V and 4 bases at J, with 5 bases between. DNA for the CDR3: TGTGCCAGCTCACCATCCCGCACTGAAGCTTTCTTT. The encoded protein is CASSPSRTEAFF.

This chain connects TRBV19 to TRBJ2-3; D might be TRBD1 (6 bases). There are 15 residues in the CDR3. Germline V gene data show CDR1 as LNHDA and CDR2 as SQIVND (reference sequence). Trimming left V 9 bases short and J 0 bases short, with 16 bases between. Here the CDR3 reads CARQTGQMSTDTQYF. The CDR3, as DNA: TGTGCCAGGCAAACCGGACAGATGAGCACAGATACGCAGTATTTT.